The 10 T cell receptor beta chains presented below share a single source sample, sequenced in a study of T cells in Graves' hyperthyroidism and ophthalmopathy. The TCR beta CDR3 regions underwent amplification using RNA transcripts as the source. During a first-round RT-PCR of the TCR CDR3, the HTBI primer set was used. TCRdb reprocessed the multiplex PCR reads with MiXCR, giving one entry per CDR3 protein. The profile shows 700,000 or so distinct CDR3 sequences, around 17% of them singletons. The specimen sequenced was blood. These receptors were obtained from a man aged 18 to 29 with Graves' hyperthyroidism.

This clonotype was observed a handful of times. The CDR3 reads CASSPREQVYSNQPQHF. In nucleotides, the CDR3 is TGTGCCAGTAGTCCTCGGGAACAGGTCTATAGCAATCAGCCCCAGCATTTT. The V and J genes are TRBV19 and TRBJ1-5; possible D gene TRBD1, 5 bases. This CDR3 region has 17 residues. CDR1 and CDR2 from the germline V gene are LNHDA and SQIVND (reference sequence). With 5 bases removed from V and 0 bases from J, the gap between germline ends came to 17 bases.

This clonotype was seen a handful of times. V gene TRBV6-1 combines with J gene TRBJ2-7, with TRBD1 matching over 9 bases. The CDR3 extends over 14 amino acids. The junction had 6 bases not matched to a gene; V was cut back by 3 bases and J by 6 bases. The V gene's germline CDR1 is MNHNS and CDR2 SASEGT. CDR3 bases: TGTGCCAGCAGTGAGGGGTCGACAGGGGGCGAGCAGTACTTC. This sequence encodes CASSEGSTGGEQYF.

The chain couples TRBV5-1 to TRBJ2-1, with TRBD2 matching 13 bases. With 5 bases clipped from V and 10 bases from J, the junction kept 3 bases outside the gene matches. The CDR3 runs to 13 residues. Germline loops: CDR1 SGHRS, CDR2 YFSETQ. The chain's CDR3 is CASSSLAGGEQFF. CDR3 coding DNA: TGCGCCAGCAGTTCACTAGCGGGAGGGGAGCAGTTCTTC.

V gene TRBV24-1 combines with J gene TRBJ2-1; 9 bases line up with TRBD1. Germline lookup yields CDR1 KGHDR and CDR2 SFDVKD. V shed 9 bases and J 10 bases; nucleotides not matched to a gene: 9. This CDR3 is built from 13 residues. CDR3 DNA: TGTGCCACCGGGGGACAGGGAAATTTCGAGCAGTTCTTC. Its protein is CATGGQGNFEQFF.

This clonotype was seen a handful of times. This chain links TRBV25-1 with TRBJ1-1, with D perhaps TRBD1 (5 bases). This CDR3 comprises 15 residues. Per the germline V gene, CDR1 is MGHDK and CDR2 is SYGVNS. V gave up 5 bases and J gave up 3 bases, with 16 bases separating them. The CDR3 loop reads CASSPTGAGYTEAFF. CDR3 DNA: TGTGCCAGCAGTCCGACGGGCGCAGGGTACACTGAAGCTTTCTTT.

The chain employs TRBV24-1 and TRBJ2-6; no clear D. The CDR3 runs to 14 residues. V lost 4 bases and J 1 base, leaving 4 bases between the germline ends. Germline V gene data show CDR1 as KGHDR and CDR2 as SFDVKD. CDR3 sequence (DNA): TGTGCCACCAGTGACTCTTCTGGGGCCAACGTCCTGACTTTC. Encoded protein: CATSDSSGANVLTF.

This clonotype occurred many times. The gene calls are TRBV28 and TRBJ2-5, with D uncertain. CDR1 is MDHEN and CDR2 is SYDVKM in the germline V gene. The CDR3 consists of 12 residues. V lost 8 bases and J 1 base, leaving 8 bases between the germline ends. CDR3 amino acids: CASCVVQETQYF. The CDR3 DNA follows: TGTGCCAGCTGTGTCGTCCAAGAGACCCAGTACTTC.

At least ten counts were recorded for this clonotype. V gene TRBV12-3 or TRBV12-4 combines with J gene TRBJ2-3; a possible D gene is TRBD1 (5 bases). With 6 bases removed from V and 2 bases from J, the gap between germline ends came to 18 bases. This CDR3 contains 16 residues. The CDR3 nucleotides are TGTGCCAGCAGCCTCCTGGGCGTGGGGCACACAGATACGCAGTATTTT. Amino acids: CASSLLGVGHTDTQYF.

As concerns this clonotype: No conserved phenylalanine or tryptophan ends this CDR3, so it is likely a read error. The rearrangement joins TRBV19 to TRBJ2-7; no clear D gene. Germline V CDR1 and CDR2: LNHDA, SQIVND (reference sequence). The ends were cut back, 3 bases at V and 4 bases at J, with 7 bases in the middle. The CDR3 has 12 amino acids. For the CDR3, the DNA is TGTGCCAGTAGTATTGGACCGTACGAGCAGTACTCC. It is translated as CASSIGPYEQYS.

This clonotype was recorded a few times. The chain combines TRBV7-9 with TRBJ2-2; the D gene is possibly TRBD2 (5 bases). Looked up from germline, CDR1 is SEHNR and CDR2 is FQNEAQ (reference sequence). Trimming took off 5 bases at V and 7 bases at J, with 23 bases between the two ends. CDR3 length equals 17 residues. The CDR3 coding sequence is TGTGCCAGCAGCCCCGGGATTTACTCTACTTACGACGGGGAGCTGTTTTTT. Amino acid sequence: CASSPGIYSTYDGELFF.